The 24 T cell receptor beta chains below all came from one sample that was sequenced in a study of cytomegalovirus exposure and HLA in healthy donors. PCR was performed using 60 Vbeta and 13 Jbeta primers. Method: immunoSEQ multiplex PCR; TCRdb's copy keeps in-frame clones and lacks some. The top ten clones hold 3.3% of a sample with around 120,000 clones, over 65% of them seen once. Sample: PBMCs. Receptors originate from a woman aged 25 to 39 in good health and CMV-seropositive.

The chain combines TRBV5-6 with TRBJ1-2; a possible D gene is TRBD1 (5 bases). The germline CDR1 and CDR2 sequences are SGHDT and YYEEEE. The length of the CDR3 is 16 residues. Trimming removed 0 bases from V and 7 bases from J, with 19 bases in between. CDR3 sequence (DNA): TGTGCCAGCAGCTTGGATCCGGGGGTGGCCCTTTTTGGCTACACCTTC. It codes for CASSLDPGVALFGYTF.

J is TRBJ2-2 and V is TRBV5-1; D is uncertain. The germline V gene has CDR1 SGHRS and CDR2 YFSETQ. V dropped 2 bases and J dropped 2 bases, with 10 bases sitting between them. This CDR3 contains 15 residues. CDR3: CASSFSSVNTGELFF. The CDR3 nucleotides read TGCGCCAGCAGCTTTTCCAGTGTTAACACCGGGGAGCTGTTTTTT.

This rearrangement joins TRBV5-1 to TRBJ2-7; 8 bases align to TRBD1. With V trimmed by 4 bases and J by 10 bases, 10 bases remained unmatched. The CDR3 is made up of 13 amino acids. Germline V gives CDR1 SGHRS, CDR2 YFSETQ. CDR3 coding DNA: TGCGCCAGCAGCGCCTTCCCGGGACAGGAACAGTACTTC. It translates to CASSAFPGQEQYF.

This clone came up a few times. The rearrangement links TRBV5-4 to TRBJ2-5, with 9 nucleotides matching TRBD2. Germline loops: CDR1 SGHNT, CDR2 YYREEE (reference sequence). The ends lost 3 bases at V and 1 base at J; junction bases unmatched: 7. The CDR3 covers 16 residues. CDR3 sequence reads: CASSSLTAGGQETQYF. CDR3 DNA: TGTGCCAGCAGCTCCCTTACAGCGGGGGGCCAAGAGACCCAGTACTTC.

This clone has more than one count but fewer than ten. The chain couples TRBV10-3 to TRBJ2-5, with 8 bases lining up with TRBD2. In germline, CDR1 is ENHRY, CDR2 SYGVKD. Trimming removed 7 bases from V and 7 bases from J; junction bases left unmatched: 11. The CDR3 sequence is 14 residues long. CDR3: CAINSGGAVRTQYF. The CDR3 DNA reads TGTGCCATCAATTCGGGGGGGGCAGTTCGGACCCAGTACTTC.

The chain carries TRBV4-1 and TRBJ1-5, with TRBD1 as a possible D gene (6 bases). Trimming removed 0 bases from V and 7 bases from J, with 13 bases in between. Per the germline V gene, CDR1 is MGHRA and CDR2 is YSYEKL. There are 15 residues in the CDR3. CDR3 nucleotide sequence: TGCGCCAGCAGCCAAGATGGGGGGGCTCAGCAGCCCCAGCATTTT. It encodes CASSQDGGAQQPQHF.

This chain joins TRBV18 and TRBJ2-7; the D gene is possibly TRBD1 (6 bases). The CDR3 runs to 15 residues. CDR1 and CDR2 from the germline V gene are KGHSH and LQKENI. V lost 5 bases and J 2 bases, leaving 16 bases between the germline ends. DNA of the CDR3: TGTGCCAGCTCAAGGACGCAGGACAGAACCTACGAGCAGTACTTC. Translated: CASSRTQDRTYEQYF.

The V call is TRBV29-1, the J call TRBJ2-7; 10 bases are shared with TRBD1. Germline CDR1 and CDR2: SQVTM and ANQGSEA. The CDR3 extends over 13 amino acids. The V gene end was trimmed by 5 bases and the J gene end by 5 bases; junction bases not matched to a gene: 6. The CDR3: CSVLGQGSHEQYF. The CDR3 DNA reads as TGCAGCGTTTTGGGACAGGGGTCCCACGAGCAGTACTTC.

By frequency in the sample, this clone is medium-sized. The rearrangement uses TRBV5-4 and TRBJ1-2; 11 bases align to TRBD1. V gave up 1 base and J gave up 1 base; unmatched junction bases: 3. CDR3 length: 16 residues. The germline gives CDR1 SGHNT, CDR2 YYREEE (reference sequence). Written as DNA, the CDR3 is TGTGCCAGCAGCTTGAGGACAGGGGGCCTTAACTATGGCTACACCTTC. Its protein product is CASSLRTGGLNYGYTF.

This chain connects TRBV5-1 to TRBJ2-2; D possibly corresponds to TRBD1 (5 bases). With 1 base removed from V and 6 bases from J, the gap between germline ends came to 13 bases. CDR1 is SGHRS, CDR2 YFSETQ, per germline. The length of the CDR3 is 15 residues. This CDR3 is CASSLYQGGPGELFF. In DNA form, the CDR3 reads TGCGCCAGCAGCTTGTATCAGGGTGGCCCCGGGGAGCTGTTTTTT.

This chain connects TRBV7-3 to TRBJ1-1, with D perhaps TRBD1 (5 bases). Germline V gives CDR1 SGHTA, CDR2 FQGTGA. The ends were cut back, 4 bases at V and 0 bases at J, with 21 bases in the middle. The CDR3 totals 18 residues. CDR3 sequence reads: CASSSRARGLEVNTEAFF. The CDR3, as DNA: TGTGCCAGCAGCTCCCGGGCGAGGGGACTAGAGGTGAACACTGAAGCTTTCTTT.

This clone was seen more than once but under ten times. V usage is TRBV5-1 and J usage is TRBJ1-1; D call uncertain. V was shortened by 0 bases and J by 5 bases, with 14 bases between the two germline ends. This CDR3 comprises 15 residues. Germline CDR1 is SGHRS and CDR2 is YFSETQ. In DNA form, the CDR3 reads TGCGCCAGCAGCTTGGGAGCCGGTGCACAGACTGAAGCTTTCTTT. As protein: CASSLGAGAQTEAFF.

The genes are TRBV2 and TRBJ2-5, with 8 nucleotides matching TRBD2. CDR1 SNHLY and CDR2 FYNNEI come from the germline V gene. There are 14 residues in the CDR3. J gave up 2 bases and V 4 bases, and 3 bases lay outside the gene matches. The CDR3 region has the DNA TGTGCCAGCAGTGGATTAGCGGGGCAAGAGACCCAGTACTTC. This encodes CASSGLAGQETQYF. The full variable domain, with the rest looked up from reference TRBV2 and TRBJ2-5, is EPEVTQTPSHQVTQMGQEVILRCVPISNHLYFYWYRQILGQKVEFLVSFYNNEISEKSEIFDDQFSVERPDGSNFTLKIRSTKLEDSAMYFCASSGLAGQETQYFGPGTRLLVL.

The V and J genes are TRBV15 and TRBJ2-3, with D perhaps TRBD1 (6 bases). The CDR3 has 16 amino acids. CDR1 is LNHNV and CDR2 is YYDKDF in the germline V gene (reference sequence). Trimming left V 1 base short and J 6 bases short, with 17 bases between. CDR3: CATSRGGTTERDTQYF. As DNA, the CDR3 is TGTGCCACCAGCAGAGGAGGGACAACCGAAAGGGATACGCAGTATTTT.

The V and J genes are TRBV5-8 and TRBJ2-3; D is undetermined. Germline lookup yields CDR1 SGHTS and CDR2 YDEGEE. Trimming removed 0 bases from V and 0 bases from J, with 11 bases in between. This CDR3 is 16 amino acids long. CDR3 loop: CASSLVGRTSTDTQYF. CDR3 in DNA: TGTGCCAGCAGCTTGGTTGGTAGAACTAGCACAGATACGCAGTATTTT.

The chain is built from TRBV5-5 and TRBJ2-3, with TRBD2 matching over 7 bases. CDR1 and CDR2 from the germline V gene are SGHKS and YYEKEE (reference sequence). Germline trimming cut 1 base from V and 2 bases from J; bases unmatched to any gene: 19. The CDR3 has 20 residues. CDR3 sequence: CASSLRLAKVGGGTTDTQYF. CDR3 nucleotide sequence: TGTGCCAGCAGCTTGAGGCTTGCGAAGGTTGGGGGGGGGACCACAGATACGCAGTATTTT.

The CDR3 region has the DNA TGTGCCTGGACTGCAGGGGGTTGGGGGGAGCTGTTTTTT. Translated: CAWTAGGWGELFF. V and J are TRBV30 and TRBJ2-2, with 7 bases matching TRBD1. This CDR3 is 13 amino acids long. In germline, CDR1 is GTSNPN, CDR2 SVGIG (reference sequence). Germline trimming cut 4 bases from V and 8 bases from J; bases unmatched to any gene: 7.

The chain links TRBV28 to TRBJ2-6, with 8 bases matching TRBD1. The CDR3 loop spans 15 amino acids. Germline V lookup: CDR1 MDHEN, CDR2 SYDVKM. CDR3 nucleotide sequence: TGTGCGTCCAGGGGGCCAAGCTCTGGGGCCAACGTCCTGACTTTC. This codes for CASRGPSSGANVLTF. The full variable domain, completed using reference TRBV28 and TRBJ2-6, is DVKVTQSSRYLVKRTGEKVFLECVQDMDHENMFWYRQDPGLGLRLIYFSYDVKMKEKGDIPEGYSVSREKKERFSLILESASTNQTSMYLCASRGPSSGANVLTFGAGSRLTVL.

V is TRBV7-9 and J is TRBJ2-3; TRBD2 aligns across 8 bases. The junction had 17 bases not matched to a gene; V was cut back by 5 bases and J by 7 bases. There are 17 residues in the CDR3. CDR1 and CDR2 (germline): SEHNR, FQNEAQ (reference sequence). CDR3 in amino acids: CASSVQAGASGPYTQYF. The CDR3 region has the DNA TGTGCCAGCAGCGTCCAAGCCGGGGCTAGCGGGCCCTATACGCAGTATTTT.

The genes are TRBV27 and TRBJ1-1; weak D call: TRBD1 (6 bases). The CDR3 is 16 amino acids. The V end was cut by 5 bases, the J end by 2 bases, with 18 bases between. Per the germline V gene, CDR1 is MNHEY and CDR2 is SMNVEV (reference sequence). The CDR3 sequence is CASSRKPGTLNTEAFF. CDR3 in DNA: TGTGCCAGCAGTCGAAAGCCGGGGACACTTAACACTGAAGCTTTCTTT.

This chain uses TRBV6-5 with TRBJ1-5; D is uncertain. Per the germline V gene, CDR1 is MNHEY and CDR2 is SVGAGI. The length of the CDR3 is 13 residues. V was pared by 0 bases and J by 3 bases, with 3 bases between. The DNA of the CDR3 is TGTGCCAGCAGTTACTCCCACAATCAGCCCCAGCATTTT. Translating gives CASSYSHNQPQHF.

This chain joins TRBV27 and TRBJ1-2; 9 bases agree with TRBD1. With 6 bases clipped from V and 8 bases from J, the junction kept 7 bases outside the gene matches. Germline loops: CDR1 MNHEY, CDR2 SMNVEV (reference sequence). This CDR3 spans 13 amino acids. The CDR3 spells CASRGTGLRGYTF. In DNA form, the CDR3 reads TGTGCCAGCAGGGGGACAGGGCTGCGAGGCTACACCTTC.

A word on this clone: The sample carries other DNA sequences with the same CDR3. The V and J genes are TRBV6-1 and TRBJ1-5; 11 positions agree with TRBD1. CDR3 length: 16 amino acids. Germline V gene lookup returns CDR1 MNHNS and CDR2 SASEGT. After removal of 4 bases from V and 6 bases from J, the junction contained 8 bases not matched to a gene. The CDR3: CASSVSSGTGGQPQHF. CDR3 coding DNA: TGTGCCAGCAGTGTATCCTCCGGGACAGGGGGTCAGCCCCAGCATTTT.

Here the CDR3 reads CASSVGGREETQYF. The CDR3 nucleotides are TGTGCCAGCAGCGTAGGGGGCAGGGAAGAGACCCAGTACTTC. The chain joins TRBV9 to TRBJ2-5; tentative D call: TRBD1 (5 bases). The CDR3 sequence is 14 residues long. V gave up 0 bases and J gave up 3 bases, with 9 bases separating them. The germline gives CDR1 SGDLS, CDR2 YYNGEE.